This T cell receptor beta chain was sequenced in a study of cytomegalovirus exposure and HLA in healthy donors. The wider study: Ancestry clustering placed around 80% of over 300 genotyped donors in the Caucasian-associated cluster. Study results and caveats: In a later analysis, across HLA loci, associated TCR counts were highest for DRB1, lowest for HLA-C. Roughly uniform depth of sequencing across donors was assumed in presence/absence analyses. Later analysis reportedly placed an Asian-associated ancestry cluster below the approximately 730-donor mean in N-insertions.

J lost 6 bases, V lost 4 bases, and 5 bases had no gene match. Germline CDR1 is SGHNT and CDR2 is YYREEE (reference sequence). The CDR3 runs 13 residues. This clone is a singleton in its sample. What it recognizes is unknown. The PCR was carried out with 60 Vbeta primers and 13 Jbeta primers. Sequencing used immunoSEQ multiplex PCR; TCRdb keeps in-frame clones, though not all of them. The sample has 140,000 to 150,000 clones, 70% to 85% seen once; the top ten hold roughly 9.7%. The V gene is TRBV5-4, the J gene TRBJ2-7; TRBD2 matches 9 bases. The sequence came from a woman aged 55-75 years in good health and CMV-seropositive. Sequencing was done on a sample of PBMCs. The CDR3 DNA reads as TGTGCCAGCAGCCCAGCGGGAGGCCGCGAGCAGTACTTC. This encodes CASSPAGGREQYF.